This TCR beta chain comes out of a study of response to subunit inactivated influenza vaccine. V shed 6 bases, J shed 2 bases, and the junction held 12 bases outside the gene matches. CDR1 is MDHEN and CDR2 is SYDVKM in the germline V gene. CDR3 length: 16 residues. One entry per CDR3 protein results from TCRdb running MiXCR on the RT-PCR reads. This table holds about 780,000 distinct CDR3 sequences, about a fifth found once. The chain has TRBV28 and TRBJ2-7, with 8 bases that match TRBD1. This TCR was recovered from a middle-aged man who received an inactivated influenza vaccine. Sequenced material: PBMCs from blood, taken more than 4 days after vaccination. The CDR3 bases are TGTGCCAGCAGCCATGGGACAGGTGGGAGTGCCTACGAGCAGTACTTC. Translation: CASSHGTGGSAYEQYF.